This T cell receptor beta chain was recorded in a study of T cell responses to AZD1222 COVID-19 vaccine. Method: immunoSEQ multiplex PCR; TCRdb's copy keeps in-frame clones and lacks some. The sample has 110,000 to 150,000 clones; around 92% are singletons. The study, taken as a whole, reports: Seropositive AZD1222 recipients at baseline numbered only 5 to 7.

Germline CDR1 SNHLY, CDR2 FYNNEI. The CDR3 length is 17 residues. Deletions cut 5 bases from V and 7 bases from J, with 27 bases between. The table lists this clone with a count of one. Its antigen is undetermined. Specimen: peripheral blood, collected 28 days after the second AZD1222 dose. This chain uses TRBV2 with TRBJ2-7; the D gene is possibly TRBD2 (8 bases). This clonotype was obtained from an adult who received the AZD1222 COVID-19 vaccine. The CDR3 here is CASSPRESGSSRGEQYF. CDR3 DNA sequence: TGTGCCAGCAGTCCCCGGGAGAGCGGGAGCTCCAGGGGGGAGCAGTACTTC.